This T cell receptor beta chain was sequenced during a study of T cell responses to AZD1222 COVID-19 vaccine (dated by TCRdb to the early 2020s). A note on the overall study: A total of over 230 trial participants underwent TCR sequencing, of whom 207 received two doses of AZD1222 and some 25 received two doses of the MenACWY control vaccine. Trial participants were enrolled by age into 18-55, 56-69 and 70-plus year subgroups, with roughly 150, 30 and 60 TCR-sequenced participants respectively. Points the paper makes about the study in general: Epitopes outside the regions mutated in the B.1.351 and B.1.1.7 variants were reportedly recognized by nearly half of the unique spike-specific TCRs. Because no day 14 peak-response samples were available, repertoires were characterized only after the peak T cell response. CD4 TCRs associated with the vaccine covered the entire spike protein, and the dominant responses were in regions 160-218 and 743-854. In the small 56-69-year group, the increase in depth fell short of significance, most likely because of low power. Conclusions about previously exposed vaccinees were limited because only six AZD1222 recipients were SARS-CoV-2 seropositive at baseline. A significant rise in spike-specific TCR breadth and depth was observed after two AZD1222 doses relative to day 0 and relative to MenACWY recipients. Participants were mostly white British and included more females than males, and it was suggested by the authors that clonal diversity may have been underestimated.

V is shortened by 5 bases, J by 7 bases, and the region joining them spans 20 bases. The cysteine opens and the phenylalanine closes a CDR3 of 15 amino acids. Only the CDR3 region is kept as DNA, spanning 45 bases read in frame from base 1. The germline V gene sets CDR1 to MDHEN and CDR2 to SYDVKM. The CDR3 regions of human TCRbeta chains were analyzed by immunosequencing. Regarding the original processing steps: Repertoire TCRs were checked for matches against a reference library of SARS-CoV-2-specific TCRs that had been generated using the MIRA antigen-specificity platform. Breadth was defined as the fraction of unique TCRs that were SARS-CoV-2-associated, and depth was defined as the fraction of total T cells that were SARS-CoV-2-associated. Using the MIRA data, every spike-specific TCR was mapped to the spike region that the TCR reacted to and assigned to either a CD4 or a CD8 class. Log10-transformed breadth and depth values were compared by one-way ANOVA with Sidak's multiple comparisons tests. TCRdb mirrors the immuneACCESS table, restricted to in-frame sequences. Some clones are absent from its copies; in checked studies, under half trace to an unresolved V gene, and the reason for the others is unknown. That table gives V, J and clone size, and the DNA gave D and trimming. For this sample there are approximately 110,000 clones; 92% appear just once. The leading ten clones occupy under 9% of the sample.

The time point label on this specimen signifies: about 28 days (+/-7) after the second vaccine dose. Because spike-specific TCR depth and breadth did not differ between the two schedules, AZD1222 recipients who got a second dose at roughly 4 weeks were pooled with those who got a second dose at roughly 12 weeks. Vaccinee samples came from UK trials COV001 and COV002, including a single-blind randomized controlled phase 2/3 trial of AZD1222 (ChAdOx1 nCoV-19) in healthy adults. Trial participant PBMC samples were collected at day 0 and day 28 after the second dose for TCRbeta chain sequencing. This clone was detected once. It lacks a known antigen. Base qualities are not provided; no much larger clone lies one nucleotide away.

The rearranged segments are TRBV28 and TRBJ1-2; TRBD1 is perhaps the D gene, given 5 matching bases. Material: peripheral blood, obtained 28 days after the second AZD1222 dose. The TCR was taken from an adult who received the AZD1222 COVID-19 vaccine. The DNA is TGTGCCAGCAGTCCAGCGGCTGGGGCTCGGTCTGGCTACACCTTC. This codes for CASSPAAGARSGYTF.